A single sample is the source of the 29 T cell receptor beta chains below, sequenced in a study of cytomegalovirus exposure and HLA in healthy donors. PCR involved 60 Vbeta and 13 Jbeta primers. Sequenced by immunoSEQ multiplex PCR; TCRdb stores in-frame clones only, minus some. The table lists about 85,000 clones, about four fifths of them singletons. Sequenced material: PBMCs. Receptor source: a man between 45 and 60 years old in good health and CMV-seropositive.

As for this clone: The germline gene is not matched at one end of the junction; a read error may be the cause. The genes are TRBV7-9 and TRBJ2-7; 8 bases match TRBD2. The germline V gene has CDR1 SEHNR and CDR2 FQNEAQ (reference sequence). This CDR3 has 17 amino acids. CDR3 nucleotide sequence: TGTTCCAGCAGCTTAGGGCTGGGACTAGATGTTACCTACGAGCAGTACTTC. Its translation is CSSSLGLGLDVTYEQYF.

The chain carries TRBV2 and TRBJ2-2; 8 nucleotides agree with TRBD1. The CDR3 is 16 residues long. Germline assignment: CDR1 SNHLY and CDR2 FYNNEI. The J segment lost 1 base and the V segment lost 6 bases, leaving 7 bases of the junction unmatched. The CDR3 reads CASSIRGTGNTGELFF. Written as DNA, the CDR3 is TGTGCCAGCAGCATTCGGGGGACAGGGAACACCGGGGAGCTGTTTTTT.

The chain employs TRBV29-1 and TRBJ2-7; 8 bases align to TRBD1. The junction had 7 bases not matched to a gene; V was cut back by 5 bases and J by 4 bases. The CDR3 runs 13 residues. The germline CDR1 and CDR2 sequences are SQVTM and ANQGSEA. CDR3 in DNA: TGCAGCGTTACTCGGACAGGGCGATACGAGCAGTACTTC. Amino acid sequence: CSVTRTGRYEQYF.

This clone was observed a single time. The CDR3 nucleotides are TGTGCCAGCAGTCGTAATGACAGGGGAACGACAGATACGCAGTATTTT. It translates to CASSRNDRGTTDTQYF. The chain employs TRBV9 and TRBJ2-3; 8 bases match TRBD1. CDR1 is SGDLS and CDR2 is YYNGEE in the germline V gene. Trimming removed 5 bases from V and 3 bases from J; junction bases left unmatched: 11. The length of the CDR3 is 16 residues. The variable domain in full, completed from reference TRBV9 and TRBJ2-3, reads DSGVTQTPKHLITATGQRVTLRCSPRSGDLSVYWYQQSLDQGLQFLIQYYNGEERAKGNILERFSAQQFPDLHSELNLSSLELGDSALYFCASSRNDRGTTDTQYFGPGTRLTVL.

This clone came up a few times. The same CDR3 is also encoded by other DNA sequences in this sample. This CDR3 is CASSDIGLAGYNEQFF. CDR3 nucleotide sequence: TGCGCCAGCAGTGACATCGGGCTAGCGGGCTACAATGAGCAGTTCTTC. The chain employs TRBV10-2 and TRBJ2-1, with 8 bases that match TRBD2. Trimming removed 3 bases from V and 3 bases from J; junction bases left unmatched: 7. The CDR3 is made up of 16 amino acids. The V gene's germline CDR1 is WSHSY and CDR2 SAAADI.

This chain connects TRBV5-1 to TRBJ2-4, with a weak D call TRBD1 (5 bases). The germline V gene has CDR1 SGHRS and CDR2 YFSETQ. Trimming stripped 0 bases from V and 11 bases from J, with 18 bases between. This CDR3 has 15 residues. The CDR3 DNA sequence: TGCGCCAGCAGCTTGGCCGGGTCCCAGGGTGGAGTTCAGTACTTC. Translation gives CASSLAGSQGGVQYF.

The CDR3 reads CASSLIQGDYGYTF. CDR3 DNA: TGTGCCAGCAGCTTAATACAGGGGGACTATGGCTACACCTTC. The chain links TRBV7-2 to TRBJ1-2; 8 bases agree with TRBD1. The germline gives CDR1 SGHTA, CDR2 FQGNSA. Losses at the gene ends were 2 bases for V and 3 bases for J; bases not matched to a gene: 2. This CDR3 has 14 amino acids.

The gene calls are TRBV6-5 and TRBJ2-7; the D gene is possibly TRBD2 (5 bases). Trimming removed 0 bases from V and 0 bases from J, with 9 bases in between. The CDR3 is 15 amino acids. Germline lookup yields CDR1 MNHEY and CDR2 SVGAGI. The CDR3 nucleotides are TGTGCCAGCAGTTACTCGAGGGAGCCCTCCTACGAGCAGTACTTC. Translation gives CASSYSREPSYEQYF.

The chain combines TRBV27 with TRBJ2-7; the match to TRBD1 covers 9 bases. Looked up from germline, CDR1 is MNHEY and CDR2 is SMNVEV (reference sequence). The ends lost 3 bases at V and 0 bases at J; junction bases unmatched: 6. The CDR3 loop spans 16 amino acids. The CDR3 DNA is TGTGCCAGCAGTTTGTCCCCGGGACAGGGCTCCTACGAGCAGTACTTC. Protein sequence: CASSLSPGQGSYEQYF.

This clone was seen only a few times. V usage is TRBV6-6 and J usage is TRBJ1-3; D uncertain. This CDR3 comprises 16 residues. V was cut by 7 bases and J by 2 bases, with 18 bases left in between. Germline loops: CDR1 MNHNY, CDR2 SVGAGI (reference sequence). The CDR3 region has the DNA TGTGCCAGCACCGAAACCCCTGGAAGCGCTGGAAACACCATATATTTT. This codes for CASTETPGSAGNTIYF.

This clone was found once. The CDR3 sequence: CATAQSSGANVLTF. CDR3 bases: TGTGCTACCGCACAGAGCTCTGGGGCCAACGTCCTGACTTTC. The chain is built from TRBV7-7 and TRBJ2-6; D remains ambiguous. The CDR3 consists of 14 residues. The germline gives CDR1 SSHAT, CDR2 FNYEAQ (reference sequence).

The J gene is TRBJ2-3, the V gene TRBV5-5, with 7 bases lining up with TRBD2. There are 15 residues in the CDR3. Germline lookup yields CDR1 SGHKS and CDR2 YYEKEE (reference sequence). With 3 bases clipped from V and 3 bases from J, the junction kept 7 bases outside the gene matches. Here the CDR3 reads CASSSPGLRTDTQYF. CDR3 in DNA: TGTGCCAGCAGCTCACCGGGACTAAGGACAGATACGCAGTATTTT.

This chain connects TRBV5-1 to TRBJ2-4; 8 bases are shared with TRBD1. Germline CDR1 reads SGHRS; CDR2 reads YFSETQ. The J segment lost 6 bases and the V segment lost 5 bases, leaving 10 bases of the junction unmatched. The CDR3 has 15 amino acids. As DNA, the CDR3 is TGCGCCAGCAGATCAGGGGGCTCCGATGCAAACATTCAGTACTTC. Protein product: CASRSGGSDANIQYF. Filled out from reference TRBV5-1 and TRBJ2-4, the complete variable domain reads KAGVTQTPRYLIKTRGQQVTLSCSPISGHRSVSWYQQTPGQGLQFLFEYFSETQRNKGNFPGRFSGRQFSNSRSEMNVSTLELGDSALYLCASRSGGSDANIQYFGAGTRLSVL.

This chain joins TRBV28 and TRBJ2-2; no clear D. This CDR3 comprises 15 residues. Trimming pared 2 bases from V and 1 base from J, leaving 8 bases between. CDR1 is MDHEN and CDR2 is SYDVKM in the germline V gene. CDR3 residues: CASSLGLGNTGELFF. The CDR3 nucleotides are TGTGCCAGCAGTTTAGGGCTTGGGAACACCGGGGAGCTGTTTTTT.

The CDR3 bases are TGTGCCAGCAGTTCTTGGACAGGGGATTACAATGAGCAGTTCTTC. Translated: CASSSWTGDYNEQFF. The chain is built from TRBV27 and TRBJ2-1; 9 bases match TRBD1. With 4 bases clipped from V and 4 bases from J, the junction kept 5 bases outside the gene matches. Germline V gene lookup returns CDR1 MNHEY and CDR2 SMNVEV (reference sequence). This CDR3 has 15 residues.

Comments on this clone: The same CDR3 also results from other DNA sequences found in this sample. The chain uses TRBV2 and TRBJ2-2; D ambiguous. The CDR3 length is 12 residues. Germline CDR1 SNHLY, CDR2 FYNNEI. Trimming stripped 7 bases from V and 3 bases from J, with 6 bases between. CDR3 coding DNA: TGTGCCAGCACCCGAGACACCGGGGAGCTGTTTTTT. Translating gives CASTRDTGELFF.

This clone showed up just once. The chain employs TRBV9 and TRBJ2-7; TRBD2 agrees at 8 bases. V was pared by 4 bases and J by 3 bases, with 9 bases of the junction left unmatched. This CDR3 spans 15 amino acids. CDR1 and CDR2 (germline): SGDLS, YYNGEE. The CDR3 protein is CASSPWASGFYEQYF. CDR3 DNA sequence: TGTGCCAGCAGCCCGTGGGCTAGCGGGTTCTACGAGCAGTACTTC.

The rearrangement uses TRBV9 and TRBJ1-3; tentatively, D is TRBD1 (6 bases). Trimming stripped 0 bases from V and 2 bases from J, with 21 bases between. Germline loops: CDR1 SGDLS, CDR2 YYNGEE. The CDR3 sequence is 19 residues long. The CDR3 spells CASSVEVFESQGPGNTIYF. In DNA form, the CDR3 reads TGTGCCAGCAGCGTAGAAGTTTTTGAGTCACAGGGCCCTGGAAACACCATATATTTT.

The V call is TRBV27, the J call TRBJ2-1, with no clear D. The CDR3 has 13 amino acids. V shed 5 bases and J shed 7 bases, with 12 bases lying between them. Germline V lookup: CDR1 MNHEY, CDR2 SMNVEV (reference sequence). For the CDR3, the DNA is TGTGCCAGCAGTCCGAGGCTTTTTAATGAGCAGTTCTTC. Translating gives CASSPRLFNEQFF.

This clone was picked up one time. The genes are TRBV2 and TRBJ2-1; 10 bases agree with TRBD2. J lost 5 bases, V lost 4 bases, and 5 bases had no gene match. CDR1 is SNHLY and CDR2 is FYNNEI in the germline V gene. CDR3 size: 15 residues. The CDR3 is CASSGRSGRDNEQFF. The CDR3 nucleotides read TGTGCCAGCAGTGGGCGGAGCGGGAGGGACAATGAGCAGTTCTTC.

This rearrangement joins TRBV19 to TRBJ1-1; D not resolved. Germline V gene data show CDR1 as LNHDA and CDR2 as SQIVND (reference sequence). V gave up 5 bases and J gave up 0 bases, with 7 bases separating them. This CDR3 is built from 13 residues. CDR3 sequence reads: CASSRQMNTEAFF. The CDR3 DNA follows: TGTGCCAGTAGTCGTCAGATGAACACTGAAGCTTTCTTT.

The V call is TRBV7-9, the J call TRBJ2-5, with 8 nucleotides matching TRBD1. V lost 3 bases, J lost 1 base, and 1 base stayed unmatched. The CDR3 spans 14 residues. The germline V gene encodes CDR1 SEHNR and CDR2 FQNEAQ (reference sequence). Here the CDR3 reads CASSLGQVQETQYF. The CDR3 DNA follows: TGTGCCAGCAGCTTGGGACAGGTCCAAGAGACCCAGTACTTC.

J is TRBJ2-7 and V is TRBV9; D not certain. This CDR3 has 15 residues. V was cut by 2 bases and J by 6 bases, with 18 bases left in between. Per the germline V gene, CDR1 is SGDLS and CDR2 is YYNGEE. CDR3 in amino acids: CASSVSVERMGEQYF. CDR3 bases: TGTGCCAGCAGCGTCTCCGTCGAGAGGATGGGCGAGCAGTACTTC.

This clone appeared once. DNA for the CDR3: TGTGCCAGCCAAAACAGGGTGGCTAATGAAAAACTGTTTTTT. Translated: CASQNRVANEKLFF. The chain couples TRBV19 to TRBJ1-4; possible D gene TRBD1, 6 bases. This CDR3 region has 14 residues. The V and J ends lost 9 bases and 3 bases respectively, with 14 bases between them. The V gene's germline CDR1 is LNHDA and CDR2 SQIVND (reference sequence).

This clone has just a few counts. The rearrangement uses TRBV6-1 and TRBJ1-1; tentative D call: TRBD1 (5 bases). The CDR3 consists of 12 residues. V was shortened by 6 bases and J by 7 bases, with 12 bases between the two germline ends. Looked up from germline, CDR1 is MNHNS and CDR2 is SASEGT. The CDR3 region has the DNA TGTGCCAGCAGCCCCTCGGGGGGTGAAGCTTTCTTT. Its protein is CASSPSGGEAFF.

The chain is built from TRBV25-1 and TRBJ2-7, with D possibly being TRBD1 (5 bases). The CDR3 runs 14 residues. Trimming removed 4 bases at V and 1 base at J, with 11 bases between. Per the germline V gene, CDR1 is MGHDK and CDR2 is SYGVNS. CDR3 nucleotides: TGTGCCAGCAGTGTTACAGGTGTGTCCTACGAGCAGTACTTC. Its protein product is CASSVTGVSYEQYF.

This chain links TRBV5-1 with TRBJ2-2, with TRBD1 matching 7 bases. The germline V gene encodes CDR1 SGHRS and CDR2 YFSETQ. The V and J ends lost 3 bases and 2 bases, in that order; junction bases with no gene match: 10. CDR3 length: 17 amino acids. The CDR3 is CASSSSGTAINTGELFF. As DNA, the CDR3 is TGCGCCAGCAGCTCTTCCGGGACAGCAATTAACACCGGGGAGCTGTTTTTT. The full variable domain, in which reference TRBV5-1 and TRBJ2-2 provide the parts outside the CDR3, is KAGVTQTPRYLIKTRGQQVTLSCSPISGHRSVSWYQQTPGQGLQFLFEYFSETQRNKGNFPGRFSGRQFSNSRSEMNVSTLELGDSALYLCASSSSGTAINTGELFFGEGSRLTVL.

About this clone itself: Other DNA sequences from this sample encode an identical CDR3 as well. The chain joins TRBV2 to TRBJ1-5, with a tentative D call TRBD1 (6 bases). V lost 6 bases to trimming and J lost 2 bases, with 11 bases between them. The germline gives CDR1 SNHLY, CDR2 FYNNEI. The length of the CDR3 is 14 residues. This CDR3 reads CASSRTGRNQPQHF. In DNA, the CDR3 is TGTGCCAGCAGCCGAACAGGGCGCAATCAGCCCCAGCATTTT.

This chain uses TRBV6-6 with TRBJ1-2; TRBD1 aligns across 9 bases. The CDR3 has 16 residues. The germline gives CDR1 MNHNY, CDR2 SVGAGI (reference sequence). J was trimmed by 6 bases and V by 6 bases; bases with no gene match: 14. In DNA, the CDR3 is TGTGCCAGCAGACCCGGCGGGGACAGGGCGTACCATGGCTACACCTTC. Translated: CASRPGGDRAYHGYTF.